This T cell receptor (beta chain) originates from a study of shared clonotypes between healthy human individuals. Study details: Each donor's CD8 memory used one plate, CD8 naive two, each CD4 subset three.

Execution of the assay was at deep level. This table comes from immunoSEQ multiplex PCR, and its TCRdb copy is limited to in-frame clones, with some not included. Here the sample spans about 2,500,000 clones, approximately 90% being singletons. The split of CD4+ cells yielded CD45RA+ naive and CD45RA-negative memory subsets. Germline assignment: CDR1 SGDLS and CDR2 YYNGEE. The CDR3 spans 16 residues. The V gene end was trimmed by 4 bases and the J gene end by 5 bases; junction bases not matched to a gene: 12. The chain carries TRBV9 and TRBJ2-7; 10 bases map to TRBD1. The source is a man younger than 35 in good health. Sequenced input: naive CD4+ T cells sorted from blood. The sample's subset: CD45RA+ positively selected. CDR3 sequence (DNA): TGTGCCAGCAGCCCTTACTCCGGGACAGGGGTTAACGAGCAGTACTTC. It encodes CASSPYSGTGVNEQYF.